The 30 T cell receptor beta chains reported below all come from one sample, sequenced in a study of shared clonotypes between healthy human individuals. Only in-frame clones appear in the TCRdb table, and some are missing; sequencing was by immunoSEQ multiplex PCR. The sample consists of millions of clones, over 85% of them appearing once. The material sequenced was naive CD4+ T cells from PBMCs. Noted subset: CD45RA+ positively selected. The receptors here all came from a young man in good health. Some clones in this sample may be carry-over from other donors' samples.

The gene calls are TRBV28 and TRBJ2-3; 10 positions match TRBD1. V lost 6 bases to trimming and J lost 6 bases; unmatched junction nucleotides: 12. Germline CDR1 and CDR2: MDHEN and SYDVKM. The CDR3 has 16 residues. DNA for the CDR3: TGTGCCAGCAGCCCTTACAGGACAGGGGGGGAGGATACGCAGTATTTT. Translation: CASSPYRTGGEDTQYF.

V usage is TRBV18 and J usage is TRBJ1-5, with a tentative D call TRBD1 (5 bases). Germline V lookup: CDR1 KGHSH, CDR2 LQKENI. Trimming left V 1 base short and J 3 bases short, with 13 bases between. The CDR3 consists of 16 residues. CDR3 in DNA: TGTGCCAGCTCACCACGGACACCCGCGGACAATCAGCCCCAGCATTTT. It codes for CASSPRTPADNQPQHF.

The gene calls are TRBV13 and TRBJ1-1; TRBD1 aligns across 7 bases. The V gene end was trimmed by 2 bases and the J gene end by 7 bases; junction bases not matched to a gene: 10. CDR3 length equals 15 residues. CDR1 is PRHDT and CDR2 is FYEKMQ in the germline V gene (reference sequence). The DNA of the CDR3 is TGTGCCAGCAGCTTATACAGGGGCCAGGGCCTTGAAGCTTTCTTT. As protein: CASSLYRGQGLEAFF.

The rearrangement joins TRBV2 to TRBJ2-5; 10 bases agree with TRBD2. This CDR3 comprises 15 residues. The V and J ends lost 6 bases and 4 bases, in that order; junction bases with no gene match: 8. Germline values: CDR1 SNHLY, CDR2 FYNNEI. CDR3: CASRSRLAGAETQYF. The CDR3 DNA sequence: TGTGCCAGCAGGAGTCGGCTAGCGGGAGCAGAGACCCAGTACTTC.

The J gene is TRBJ1-5, the V gene TRBV19; D is perhaps TRBD1 (5 bases). V gave up 3 bases and J gave up 1 base, with 10 bases separating them. The CDR3 loop spans 15 amino acids. Germline lookup yields CDR1 LNHDA and CDR2 SQIVND (reference sequence). CDR3 loop: CASSIAGPSNQPQHF. For the CDR3, the DNA is TGTGCCAGTAGTATTGCGGGACCGAGCAATCAGCCCCAGCATTTT.

This chain connects TRBV5-1 to TRBJ2-3; tentative D call: TRBD2 (5 bases). Per the germline V gene, CDR1 is SGHRS and CDR2 is YFSETQ. Between the trimmed V and J ends, which lost 2 bases and 0 bases, there was a span of 10 bases. CDR3 length: 15 amino acids. As DNA, the CDR3 is TGCGCCAGCAGCTTTTTACCGGGGAGCACAGATACGCAGTATTTT. It encodes CASSFLPGSTDTQYF.

The chain uses TRBV28 and TRBJ2-2; 12 bases align to TRBD1. This CDR3 has 21 amino acids. V was pared by 3 bases and J by 5 bases, with 19 bases of the junction left unmatched. The germline CDR1 and CDR2 sequences are MDHEN and SYDVKM. The CDR3 DNA is TGTGCCAGCAGTTTCCAGCAGGGGACAGGGGGCCGTAGTGTAAGGACCGGGGAGCTGTTTTTT. Protein product: CASSFQQGTGGRSVRTGELFF.

On this clone: This sample includes further DNA sequences coding for the same CDR3. This chain connects TRBV29-1 to TRBJ1-4, with 9 positions matching TRBD1. Germline V gene data show CDR1 as SQVTM and CDR2 as ANQGSEA. V gave up 7 bases and J gave up 2 bases; unmatched junction bases: 2. The CDR3 is made up of 13 amino acids. In DNA form, the CDR3 reads TGCAGCGCACAGGGGGCGACTAATGAAAAACTGTTTTTT. Protein: CSAQGATNEKLFF.

V and J are TRBV7-8 and TRBJ2-1; 9 bases match TRBD2. CDR3 length equals 15 residues. Losses at the gene ends were 3 bases for V and 2 bases for J; bases not matched to a gene: 2. CDR1 SGHVS and CDR2 FQNEAQ come from the germline V gene. CDR3 region: CASSFSGSAYNEQFF. CDR3 coding DNA: TGTGCCAGCAGCTTTAGCGGGAGCGCCTACAATGAGCAGTTCTTC.

This clone was counted once. The chain combines TRBV5-4 with TRBJ2-5, with D tentatively TRBD2 (6 bases). Germline assignment: CDR1 SGHNT and CDR2 YYREEE (reference sequence). Trimming pared 2 bases from V and 5 bases from J, leaving 13 bases between. The CDR3 consists of 14 residues. CDR3 sequence: CASSFSGVAETQYF. The CDR3 DNA follows: TGTGCCAGCAGCTTCTCGGGAGTGGCGGAGACCCAGTACTTC.

V gene TRBV28 combines with J gene TRBJ2-1; 12 bases agree with TRBD2. This CDR3 has 18 residues. V shed 0 bases and J 6 bases; nucleotides not matched to a gene: 9. Germline V gene lookup returns CDR1 MDHEN and CDR2 SYDVKM. In nucleotides, the CDR3 is TGTGCCAGCAGTTTATGGGGGACCCTAGCGGGAGGGCCCAATGAGCAGTTCTTC. Its protein product is CASSLWGTLAGGPNEQFF.

The chain has TRBV18 and TRBJ1-2, with D perhaps TRBD1 (5 bases). The CDR3 has 16 residues. Germline loops: CDR1 KGHSH, CDR2 LQKENI. Trimming stripped 6 bases from V and 10 bases from J, with 27 bases between. The chain's CDR3 is CASSPGTGTIGLAYTF. The CDR3 DNA reads as TGTGCCAGCTCCCCCGGGACCGGCACAATTGGACTCGCCTACACCTTC.

This clone was detected once. Other DNA sequences in this sample translate to the same CDR3. The J gene is TRBJ2-7, the V gene TRBV5-1, with 9 bases aligning to TRBD1. CDR3 size: 15 residues. The ends lost 0 bases at V and 4 bases at J; junction bases unmatched: 5. The germline gives CDR1 SGHRS, CDR2 YFSETQ. In DNA, the CDR3 is TGCGCCAGCAGCTTGGGGGACAGGGCGTCGTACGAGCAGTACTTC. Translated: CASSLGDRASYEQYF.

This clone appeared a single time. This chain connects TRBV5-4 to TRBJ1-1; D gene unclear. Per germline, CDR1 SGHNT and CDR2 YYREEE (reference sequence). V was shortened by 0 bases and J by 7 bases, with 10 bases between the two germline ends. The length of the CDR3 is 13 residues. CDR3 residues: CASSLDGKREAFF. In DNA form, the CDR3 reads TGTGCCAGCAGCTTGGATGGCAAACGTGAAGCTTTCTTT.

The V and J genes are TRBV4-2 and TRBJ2-1, with 7 bases aligning to TRBD1. J gave up 8 bases and V 1 base, and 11 bases lay outside the gene matches. This CDR3 region has 16 residues. The germline V gene has CDR1 LGHNA and CDR2 YNFKEQ. CDR3 nucleotide sequence: TGTGCCAGCAGCCAAGTGGTAGGGGACAGACGTTATGAGCAGTTCTTC. Translating it yields CASSQVVGDRRYEQFF.

The V call is TRBV9, the J call TRBJ1-2; D may be TRBD1 (5 bases). Per the germline V gene, CDR1 is SGDLS and CDR2 is YYNGEE. The CDR3 is 15 residues long. V was clipped by 0 bases and J by 4 bases, with 13 bases between them. The CDR3, as DNA: TGTGCCAGCAGCGTAGTAAGTCAGGGTGCCTATGGCTACACCTTC. It is translated as CASSVVSQGAYGYTF.

The chain employs TRBV5-5 and TRBJ1-5; D ambiguous. The germline V gene encodes CDR1 SGHKS and CDR2 YYEKEE (reference sequence). The V and J ends lost 0 bases and 3 bases respectively, with 7 bases between them. The CDR3 contains 14 residues. The CDR3 region is CASSLAAVNQPQHF. The DNA of the CDR3 is TGTGCCAGCAGCTTGGCCGCGGTCAATCAGCCCCAGCATTTT.

V usage is TRBV4-1 and J usage is TRBJ1-4; no definite D call. The CDR3 is 14 residues long. Trimming cost V 4 bases and J 7 bases, with 13 bases left between them. The V gene's germline CDR1 is MGHRA and CDR2 YSYEKL. CDR3 sequence reads: CASSPFAILEKLFF. In nucleotides, the CDR3 is TGCGCCAGCAGCCCCTTTGCGATTCTTGAAAAACTGTTTTTT.

The J gene is TRBJ2-4, the V gene TRBV7-2, with unresolved D. The CDR3 extends over 16 amino acids. CDR1 is SGHTA and CDR2 is FQGNSA in the germline V gene. The germline V and J ends were trimmed by 3 bases and 2 bases, with 14 bases remaining between them. The CDR3 loop is CASSFGRVSTKNIQYF. CDR3 sequence (DNA): TGTGCCAGCAGCTTCGGTAGAGTATCAACCAAAAACATTCAGTACTTC.

The J gene is TRBJ1-4, the V gene TRBV19; 8 nucleotides agree with TRBD1. The V gene end was trimmed by 8 bases and the J gene end by 6 bases; junction bases not matched to a gene: 5. Germline V lookup: CDR1 LNHDA, CDR2 SQIVND (reference sequence). The CDR3 runs to 13 residues. The CDR3, as DNA: TGTGCCAGTCAGGACAGGGCGGATGAAAAACTGTTTTTT. This encodes CASQDRADEKLFF.

This clone occurred a few times. In the same sample, other DNA sequences code for this CDR3. The chain combines TRBV5-1 with TRBJ1-3; no clear D gene. The CDR3 has 13 residues. The germline CDR1 and CDR2 sequences are SGHRS and YFSETQ. Trimming removed 0 bases at V and 1 base at J, with 2 bases between. CDR3 protein: CASSLGSGNTIYF. DNA for the CDR3: TGCGCCAGCAGCTTGGGATCTGGAAACACCATATATTTT.

V is TRBV9 and J is TRBJ2-1; tentatively, D is TRBD1 or TRBD2 (5 bases each). The V end lost 3 bases, the J end lost 7 bases, and 17 bases lay between the germline ends. Looked up from germline, CDR1 is SGDLS and CDR2 is YYNGEE. The CDR3 length is 15 residues. The CDR3 is CASSAGTADANEQFF. Written as DNA, the CDR3 is TGTGCCAGCAGCGCCGGGACGGCGGATGCTAATGAGCAGTTCTTC.

The chain joins TRBV10-3 to TRBJ2-5; TRBD1 agrees at 9 bases. The length of the CDR3 is 15 residues. V shed 6 bases, J shed 1 base, and the junction held 6 bases outside the gene matches. CDR1 is ENHRY, CDR2 SYGVKD, per germline. CDR3: CAIRSTGGRQETQYF. As DNA, the CDR3 is TGTGCCATCAGGTCGACAGGGGGGCGCCAAGAGACCCAGTACTTC.

The V call is TRBV28, the J call TRBJ2-3; no firm D call. CDR1 is MDHEN, CDR2 SYDVKM, per germline. This CDR3 is 16 amino acids long. Trimming removed 9 bases at V and 0 bases at J, with 19 bases between. The CDR3 reads CASKAPGVASTDTQYF. In DNA, the CDR3 is TGTGCCAGTAAAGCCCCCGGTGTGGCTAGCACAGATACGCAGTATTTT.

The rearrangement links TRBV25-1 to TRBJ2-7; TRBD1 agrees at 7 bases. Germline assignment: CDR1 MGHDK and CDR2 SYGVNS. CDR3 length: 14 amino acids. V dropped 1 base and J dropped 2; count of bases not matched to a gene: 2. The CDR3 DNA is TGTGCCAGCAGTGAATGGGACAGTACCTACGAGCAGTACTTC. Translating it yields CASSEWDSTYEQYF.

V gene TRBV25-1 combines with J gene TRBJ2-7; unclear D gene. Germline-derived CDR1 and CDR2 are MGHDK and SYGVNS. Trimming removed 2 bases at V and 5 bases at J, with 10 bases between. There are 13 residues in the CDR3. The CDR3 DNA reads TGTGCCAGCAGTGAAGGAGTAGTAAACGAGCAGTACTTC. Translation: CASSEGVVNEQYF.

This clone was seen only once. The chain recombines TRBV19 with TRBJ2-1; 11 nucleotides align to TRBD2. Germline CDR1 reads LNHDA; CDR2 reads SQIVND (reference sequence). CDR3 size: 16 residues. With V trimmed by 4 bases and J by 9 bases, 11 bases remained unmatched. The CDR3 reads CASSTRLAGKEGEQFF. The CDR3 DNA follows: TGTGCCAGTAGTACGCGACTAGCGGGAAAGGAGGGTGAGCAGTTCTTC.

This clone showed up just once. The V and J genes are TRBV18 and TRBJ2-1; 14 bases match TRBD2. The ends lost 6 bases at V and 7 bases at J; junction bases unmatched: 8. The V gene's germline CDR1 is KGHSH and CDR2 LQKENI. The CDR3 loop spans 16 amino acids. The CDR3 DNA reads TGTGCCAGCTCGACGGGACTAGCGGGAGTTCGGAATGAGCAGTTCTTC. Translation: CASSTGLAGVRNEQFF.

CDR3 sequence: CASSYAGTSGPSEQFF. The CDR3 DNA sequence: TGTGCCAGCAGTTACGCCGGGACTAGCGGGCCCAGCGAGCAGTTCTTC. The chain carries TRBV6-5 and TRBJ2-1, with TRBD2 identical over 12 bases. Trimming removed 2 bases from V and 10 bases from J; junction bases left unmatched: 9. CDR1 MNHEY and CDR2 SVGAGI come from the germline V gene. This CDR3 contains 16 residues.

The chain joins TRBV28 to TRBJ1-1, with D perhaps TRBD1 (5 bases). This CDR3 comprises 15 residues. The V gene's germline CDR1 is MDHEN and CDR2 SYDVKM. V shed 6 bases and J shed 4 bases, with 18 bases lying between them. This CDR3 is CASSLGDTGGTEAFF. The CDR3 nucleotides are TGTGCCAGCAGCCTAGGCGACACAGGCGGCACTGAAGCTTTCTTT.